The 20 T cell receptor beta chains listed next were all sequenced from one sample in a study of CD8 T cells in Susac syndrome. The RNA, roughly 0.45 to 1 ug, was put through reverse transcription using random hexamers. In TCRdb, the immunoSEQ multiplex PCR reads were re-called with MiXCR into one record per CDR3 protein. Here the sample spans 350,000 to 550,000 distinct CDR3 sequences, around 83% being singletons. Sequenced material: CD8+ T cells from PBMCs. These receptors originate from a human donor with multiple sclerosis.

This chain uses TRBV2 with TRBJ2-7, with D possibly TRBD2 on 5 matching bases. The germline CDR1 and CDR2 sequences are SNHLY and FYNNEI. Trimming removed 7 bases from V and 0 bases from J, with 10 bases in between. CDR3 length: 13 residues. CDR3 region: CASKSSGSYEQYF. The CDR3 DNA sequence: TGTGCCAGCAAGTCAAGCGGCTCCTACGAGCAGTACTTC.

The chain has TRBV5-1 and TRBJ2-5; possibly TRBD2 for D (6 bases). V was trimmed by 6 bases and J by 0 bases, leaving 21 bases between them. Per germline, CDR1 SGHRS and CDR2 YFSETQ. This CDR3 is built from 17 residues. The CDR3 protein is CASISPGVAENQETQYF. The CDR3 DNA is TGCGCCAGCATCTCTCCCGGGGTAGCGGAGAACCAAGAGACCCAGTACTTC.

This chain connects TRBV3-1 to TRBJ2-7, with D hard to call. This CDR3 comprises 15 residues. V was pared by 2 bases and J by 0 bases, with 11 bases between. CDR1 is LGHDT and CDR2 is YNNKEL in the germline V gene (reference sequence). The CDR3 DNA sequence: TGTGCCAGCAGCCAACTCACGGGCCACTCCTACGAGCAGTACTTC. Protein: CASSQLTGHSYEQYF.

The chain recombines TRBV6-5 with TRBJ2-1, with 10 bases that match TRBD2. The V gene end was trimmed by 0 bases and the J gene end by 8 bases; junction bases not matched to a gene: 7. CDR3 length: 16 residues. Germline-derived CDR1 and CDR2 are MNHEY and SVGAGI. The CDR3 sequence is CASSYSSLAGADEQFF. CDR3 coding DNA: TGTGCCAGCAGTTACTCAAGTCTAGCGGGAGCTGATGAGCAGTTCTTC.

The CDR3 DNA follows: TGTGCCAGCAGCCAAGAAGAGGGGGGATCTGGCGAGCAGTACTTC. Amino acid sequence: CASSQEEGGSGEQYF. The chain employs TRBV4-2 and TRBJ2-7; D might be TRBD1 or TRBD2, each matching 6 bases. Between the trimmed V and J ends, which lost 0 bases and 6 bases, there was a span of 15 bases. The CDR3 spans 15 residues. CDR1 is LGHNA, CDR2 YNFKEQ, per germline.

V and J are TRBV29-1 and TRBJ2-3; D ambiguous. V lost 4 bases, J lost 4 bases, and 15 bases lay in between. The germline CDR1 and CDR2 sequences are SQVTM and ANQGSEA. CDR3 length: 14 residues. This CDR3 is CSVVGPLRPDTQYF. The DNA of the CDR3 is TGCAGCGTTGTGGGCCCCCTCCGCCCAGATACGCAGTATTTT.

J is TRBJ1-2 and V is TRBV5-1; D gene uncertain. V shed 0 bases and J shed 4 bases, with 10 bases lying between them. The germline V gene has CDR1 SGHRS and CDR2 YFSETQ. CDR3 size: 14 residues. The CDR3 loop is CASSLGLESYGYTF. DNA of the CDR3: TGCGCCAGCAGCTTGGGTTTGGAATCCTATGGCTACACCTTC.

The chain combines TRBV27 with TRBJ2-7; TRBD1 might be the D (6 bases). With 3 bases removed from V and 5 bases from J, the gap between germline ends came to 17 bases. This CDR3 contains 15 residues. Germline loops: CDR1 MNHEY, CDR2 SMNVEV (reference sequence). The chain's CDR3 is CASSFSTQGIHEQYF. The CDR3 coding sequence is TGTGCCAGCAGTTTCTCCACACAGGGAATCCACGAGCAGTACTTC.

The V call is TRBV9, the J call TRBJ2-3, with 7 bases matching TRBD2. The germline V gene encodes CDR1 SGDLS and CDR2 YYNGEE. The V gene end was trimmed by 0 bases and the J gene end by 1 base; junction bases not matched to a gene: 8. The CDR3 contains 17 residues. In DNA form, the CDR3 reads TGTGCCAGCAGCGTAGTAGGCGGGGAGGGCGGCACAGATACGCAGTATTTT. Its protein is CASSVVGGEGGTDTQYF.

The J gene is TRBJ2-4, the V gene TRBV27, with D perhaps TRBD1 or TRBD2 (6 bases each). Germline values: CDR1 MNHEY, CDR2 SMNVEV (reference sequence). Trimming shortened V by 6 bases and J by 10 bases, and 16 bases separated the two germline ends. CDR3 length: 13 residues. The CDR3 bases are TGTGCCAGCAGCGAGGGGGGCCCCGAGATTCAGTACTTC. Translated, it gives CASSEGGPEIQYF.

J is TRBJ2-7 and V is TRBV7-9; 7 bases align to TRBD1. Germline assignment: CDR1 SEHNR and CDR2 FQNEAQ (reference sequence). Trimming at V came to 5 bases and at J to 1 base, leaving 11 bases not matched to a gene. CDR3 length: 16 amino acids. CDR3 sequence: CASSRGRGQESYEQYF. Here the CDR3 DNA reads TGTGCCAGCAGCCGAGGGAGAGGACAGGAATCCTACGAGCAGTACTTC.

The chain recombines TRBV27 with TRBJ2-1; TRBD2 is a possible D gene (5 bases). The CDR3 length is 16 residues. Germline values: CDR1 MNHEY, CDR2 SMNVEV (reference sequence). V shed 3 bases and J shed 8 bases, with 20 bases lying between them. CDR3 residues: CASSFVSGNSNYEQFF. The CDR3 DNA reads TGTGCCAGCAGTTTTGTTTCCGGGAACAGTAACTATGAGCAGTTCTTC.

The CDR3 nucleotides read TGTGCCAGCAGCGATAGATCCGGTGGACAGGCGACTTTTAGCTCTGGAAACACCATATATTTT. Translation gives CASSDRSGGQATFSSGNTIYF. The chain uses TRBV28 and TRBJ1-3; TRBD1 matches 7 bases. V trimming: 6 bases; J trimming: 0 bases; junction bases outside the gene matches: 23. The CDR3 covers 21 residues. Germline CDR1 and CDR2: MDHEN and SYDVKM.

This chain connects TRBV27 to TRBJ2-1; perhaps D is TRBD1 or TRBD2 (5 bases each). The CDR3 loop spans 15 amino acids. V was cut by 6 bases and J by 5 bases, with 17 bases left in between. CDR1 and CDR2 (germline): MNHEY, SMNVEV (reference sequence). CDR3 bases: TGTGCCAGCAGGTCCTCCGGGACCCATCACAATGAGCAGTTCTTC. Translating gives CASRSSGTHHNEQFF.

The chain has TRBV10-3 and TRBJ2-2, with 10 bases matching TRBD2. The CDR3 runs 15 residues. Trimming removed 6 bases from V and 8 bases from J; junction bases left unmatched: 9. CDR1 ENHRY and CDR2 SYGVKD come from the germline V gene. CDR3 bases: TGTGCCATCAGCAGGCTAGCGGGGGAGCCTGGGGAGCTGTTTTTT. Its translation: CAISRLAGEPGELFF.

The rearrangement links TRBV13 to TRBJ2-7; 7 nucleotides align to TRBD2. V lost 3 bases to trimming and J lost 3 bases; unmatched junction nucleotides: 5. This CDR3 spans 14 amino acids. Germline V gene data show CDR1 as PRHDT and CDR2 as FYEKMQ (reference sequence). CDR3 loop: CASSFSGDYYEQYF. CDR3 bases: TGTGCCAGCAGCTTCTCCGGGGACTACTACGAGCAGTACTTC.

This clonotype was picked up one time. The chain has TRBV25-1 and TRBJ2-3; 8 bases are shared with TRBD1. Germline CDR1 and CDR2: MGHDK and SYGVNS. J lost 2 bases, V lost 1 base, and 2 bases had no gene match. The CDR3 extends over 15 amino acids. CDR3 DNA sequence: TGTGCCAGCAGTGAATTGGACAGGGTCACAGATACGCAGTATTTT. It codes for CASSELDRVTDTQYF.

The rearrangement joins TRBV5-4 to TRBJ2-1; D is perhaps TRBD1 or TRBD2 (5 bases each). Germline V gene lookup returns CDR1 SGHNT and CDR2 YYREEE (reference sequence). The CDR3 extends over 15 amino acids. With 4 bases removed from V and 3 bases from J, the gap between germline ends came to 14 bases. The CDR3 protein is CASSLLGVGYNEQFF. CDR3 in DNA: TGTGCCAGCAGCCTACTAGGGGTAGGCTACAATGAGCAGTTCTTC. Full variable domain (remainder filled in from reference TRBV5-4 and TRBJ2-1): ETGVTQSPTHLIKTRGQQVTLRCSSQSGHNTVSWYQQALGQGPQFIFQYYREEENGRGNFPPRFSGLQFPNYSSELNVNALELDDSALYLCASSLLGVGYNEQFFGPGTRLTVL.

This chain connects TRBV11-2 to TRBJ2-7; either TRBD1 or TRBD2 may supply D (8 bases each). V lost 3 bases to trimming and J lost 5 bases, with 23 bases between them. CDR3 length: 17 amino acids. CDR1 is SGHAT, CDR2 FQNNGV, per germline. As DNA, the CDR3 is TGTGCCAGCAGCTTTCGGACAGGGTGGACCGGGAGGGACGAGCAGTACTTC. Its protein product is CASSFRTGWTGRDEQYF.

The count of this clonotype is one. This sequence joins TRBV7-9 and TRBJ1-2, with 7 bases aligning to TRBD1. V was pared by 1 base and J by 4 bases, with 6 bases of the junction left unmatched. CDR3 length: 15 amino acids. CDR1 and CDR2 (germline): SEHNR, FQNEAQ (reference sequence). CDR3 region: CASSLGGTVLYGYTF. The DNA for the CDR3 is TGTGCCAGCAGCTTAGGAGGGACAGTTCTCTATGGCTACACCTTC.